What follows are 5 T cell receptor beta chains derived from one specimen sequenced in a study of T cell responses to AZD1222 COVID-19 vaccine. Repertoires were generated with immunoSEQ multiplex PCR, while TCRdb's copy carries only in-frame clones and drops some. This sample carries about 100,000 clones, 90% of them seen once, and the ten largest clones take approximately 1.2%. The sample consisted of peripheral blood, taken on day 0 of AZD1222 vaccination. All receptors come from an adult in good health.

The rearrangement joins TRBV5-8 to TRBJ2-7; D is unclear. CDR1 and CDR2 (germline): SGHTS, YDEGEE. Trimming removed 7 bases from V and 0 bases from J, with 11 bases in between. This CDR3 comprises 13 residues. DNA of the CDR3: TGTGCCAGCCTGGACGGACCCTCCTACGAGCAGTACTTC. Its translation is CASLDGPSYEQYF.

The chain uses TRBV3-1 (or the pseudogene TRBV3-2) and TRBJ1-2; D remains ambiguous. CDR3 length: 14 amino acids. V was shortened by 1 base and J by 13 bases, with 19 bases between the two germline ends. Germline CDR1 is LGHDT and CDR2 is YNNKEL (reference sequence). This CDR3 reads CASSQGGLAERSTF. The CDR3 DNA reads as TGTGCCAGCAGCCAAGGCGGGCTTGCTGAGAGATCCACCTTC.

This rearrangement joins TRBV18 to TRBJ2-5; 7 nucleotides match TRBD2. This CDR3 region has 16 residues. In germline, CDR1 is KGHSH, CDR2 LQKENI. The V and J ends lost 0 bases and 1 base, in that order; junction bases with no gene match: 5. DNA of the CDR3: TGTGCCAGCTCACCACCGGGAGCGGGGATCCAAGAGACCCAGTACTTC. Protein: CASSPPGAGIQETQYF.

The J gene is TRBJ1-2, the V gene TRBV27, with D unclear. The CDR3 is 13 amino acids. Germline CDR1 MNHEY, CDR2 SMNVEV (reference sequence). The V and J ends lost 9 bases and 4 bases respectively, with 15 bases between them. The CDR3 loop reads CASSTGPSYGYTF. Written as DNA, the CDR3 is TGTGCCAGTTCCACCGGGCCCTCCTATGGCTACACCTTC.

The chain joins TRBV6-5 to TRBJ1-2; 7 bases are a match to TRBD1. V gave up 2 bases and J gave up 7 bases; unmatched junction bases: 10. Germline assignment: CDR1 MNHEY and CDR2 SVGAGI. CDR3 length: 15 residues. The CDR3 nucleotides are TGTGCCAGCAGTTACGGCCGCAGGGGGGGTGGTGGCTACACCTTC. Residues: CASSYGRRGGGGYTF.